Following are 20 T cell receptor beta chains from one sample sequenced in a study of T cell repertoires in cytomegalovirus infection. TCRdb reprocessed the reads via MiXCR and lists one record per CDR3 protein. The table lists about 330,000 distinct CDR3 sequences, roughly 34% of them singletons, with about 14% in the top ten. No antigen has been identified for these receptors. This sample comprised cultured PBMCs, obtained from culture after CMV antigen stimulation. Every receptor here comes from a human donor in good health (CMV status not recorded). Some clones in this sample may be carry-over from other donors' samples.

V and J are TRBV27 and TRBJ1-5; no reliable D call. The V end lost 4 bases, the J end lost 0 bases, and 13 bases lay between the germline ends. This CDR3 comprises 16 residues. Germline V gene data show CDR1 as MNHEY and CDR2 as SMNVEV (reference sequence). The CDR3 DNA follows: TGTGCCAGCAGTTCTAGAGGTGGTTATAGCAATCAGCCCCAGCATTTT. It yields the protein CASSSRGGYSNQPQHF.

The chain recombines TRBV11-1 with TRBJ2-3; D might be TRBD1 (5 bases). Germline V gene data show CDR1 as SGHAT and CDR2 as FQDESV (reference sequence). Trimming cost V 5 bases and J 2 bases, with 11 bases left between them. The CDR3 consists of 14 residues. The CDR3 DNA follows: TGTGCCAGCAGCCCGGACACGGCCACAGATACGCAGTATTTT. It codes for CASSPDTATDTQYF.

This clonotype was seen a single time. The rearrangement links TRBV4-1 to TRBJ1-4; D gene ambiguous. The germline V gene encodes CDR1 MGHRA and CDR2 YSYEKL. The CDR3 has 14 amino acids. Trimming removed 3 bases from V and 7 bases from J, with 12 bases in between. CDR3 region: CASSQGGPGEKLFF. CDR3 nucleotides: TGCGCCAGCAGCCAGGGAGGACCTGGTGAAAAACTGTTTTTT.

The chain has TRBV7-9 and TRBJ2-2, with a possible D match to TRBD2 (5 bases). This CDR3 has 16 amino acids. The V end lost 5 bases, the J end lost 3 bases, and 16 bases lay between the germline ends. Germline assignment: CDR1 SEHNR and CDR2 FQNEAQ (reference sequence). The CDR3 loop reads CASSEVGGLHTGELFF. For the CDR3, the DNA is TGTGCCAGCAGCGAAGTTGGCGGACTCCACACCGGGGAGCTGTTTTTT.

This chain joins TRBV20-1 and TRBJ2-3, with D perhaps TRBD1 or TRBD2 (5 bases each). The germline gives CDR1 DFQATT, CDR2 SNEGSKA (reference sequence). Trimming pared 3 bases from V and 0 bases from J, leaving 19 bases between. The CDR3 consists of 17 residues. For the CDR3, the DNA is TGCAGTGCTAGGCCCATACTAGGACAAGACAGCACAGATACGCAGTATTTT. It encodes CSARPILGQDSTDTQYF.

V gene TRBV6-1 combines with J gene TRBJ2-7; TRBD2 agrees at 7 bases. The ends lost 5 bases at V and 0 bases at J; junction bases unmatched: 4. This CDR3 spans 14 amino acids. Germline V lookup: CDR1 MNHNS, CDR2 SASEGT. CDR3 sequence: CASSRGGSSYEQYF. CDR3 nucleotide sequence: TGTGCCAGCAGTAGGGGCGGGAGCTCCTACGAGCAGTACTTC.

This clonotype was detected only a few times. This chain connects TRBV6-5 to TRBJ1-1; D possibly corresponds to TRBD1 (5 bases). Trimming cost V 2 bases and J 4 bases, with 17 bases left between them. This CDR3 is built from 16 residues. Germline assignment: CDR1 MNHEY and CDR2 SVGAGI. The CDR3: CASSYLTVKRGTEAFF. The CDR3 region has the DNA TGTGCCAGCAGTTACCTTACAGTCAAGAGGGGCACTGAAGCTTTCTTT.

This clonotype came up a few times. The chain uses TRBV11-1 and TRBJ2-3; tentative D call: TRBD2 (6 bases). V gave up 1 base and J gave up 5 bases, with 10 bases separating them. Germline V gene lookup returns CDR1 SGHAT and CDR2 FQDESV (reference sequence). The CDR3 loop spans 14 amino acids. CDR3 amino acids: CASSLDAGRDTQYF. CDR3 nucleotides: TGTGCCAGCAGCTTAGACGCGGGGAGAGATACGCAGTATTTT. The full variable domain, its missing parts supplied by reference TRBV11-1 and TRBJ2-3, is EAEVAQSPRYKITEKSQAVAFWCDPISGHATLYWYRQILGQGPELLVQFQDESVVDDSQLPKDRFSAERLKGVDSTLKIQPAELGDSAMYLCASSLDAGRDTQYFGPGTRLTVL.

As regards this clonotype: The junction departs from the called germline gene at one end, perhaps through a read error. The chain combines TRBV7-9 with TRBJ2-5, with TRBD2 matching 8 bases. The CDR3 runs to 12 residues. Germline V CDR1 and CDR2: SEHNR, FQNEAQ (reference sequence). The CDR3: CASSPKRESQYF. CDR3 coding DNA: TGTGCCAGCAGCCCTAAGCGGGAGAGCCAGTACTTC.

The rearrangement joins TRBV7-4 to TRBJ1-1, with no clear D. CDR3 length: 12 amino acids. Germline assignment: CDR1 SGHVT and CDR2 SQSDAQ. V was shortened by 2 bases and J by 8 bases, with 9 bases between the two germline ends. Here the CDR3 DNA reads TGTGCCAGCAGCTTATCAAGCCGAGAAGCTTTCTTT. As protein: CASSLSSREAFF.

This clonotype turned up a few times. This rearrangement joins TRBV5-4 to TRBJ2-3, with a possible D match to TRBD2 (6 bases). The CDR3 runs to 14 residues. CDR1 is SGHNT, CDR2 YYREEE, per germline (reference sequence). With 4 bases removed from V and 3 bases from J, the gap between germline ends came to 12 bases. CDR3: CASSAEGGTDTQYF. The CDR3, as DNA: TGTGCCAGCAGCGCGGAGGGCGGAACAGATACGCAGTATTTT.

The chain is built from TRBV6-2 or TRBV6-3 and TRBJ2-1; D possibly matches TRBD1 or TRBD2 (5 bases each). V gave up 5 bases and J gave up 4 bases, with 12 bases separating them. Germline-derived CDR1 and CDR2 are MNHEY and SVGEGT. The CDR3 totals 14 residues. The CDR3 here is CASSNRDGYNEQFF. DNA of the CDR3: TGTGCCAGCAGTAACCGGGACGGTTACAATGAGCAGTTCTTC.

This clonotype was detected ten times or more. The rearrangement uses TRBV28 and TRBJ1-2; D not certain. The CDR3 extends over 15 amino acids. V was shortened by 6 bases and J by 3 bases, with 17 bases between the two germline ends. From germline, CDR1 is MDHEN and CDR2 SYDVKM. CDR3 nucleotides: TGTGCCAGCAGGGGAACTCAACACCGTTACTATGGCTACACCTTC. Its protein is CASRGTQHRYYGYTF.

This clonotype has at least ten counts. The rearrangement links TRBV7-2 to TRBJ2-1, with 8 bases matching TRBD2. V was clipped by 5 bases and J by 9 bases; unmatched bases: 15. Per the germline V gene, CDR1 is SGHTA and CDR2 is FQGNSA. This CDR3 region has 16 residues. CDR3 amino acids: CASSPGGTVVVSEQFF. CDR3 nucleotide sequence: TGTGCCAGCAGCCCGGGGGGGACTGTGGTAGTAAGTGAGCAGTTCTTC.

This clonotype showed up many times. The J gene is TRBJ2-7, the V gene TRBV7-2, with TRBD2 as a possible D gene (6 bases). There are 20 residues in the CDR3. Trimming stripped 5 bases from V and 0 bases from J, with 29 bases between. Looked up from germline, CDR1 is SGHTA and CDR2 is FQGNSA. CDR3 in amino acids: CASSPPSYPRGGRNSYEQYF. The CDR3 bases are TGTGCCAGCAGCCCACCGAGTTATCCGCGGGGCGGGCGGAACTCCTACGAGCAGTACTTC. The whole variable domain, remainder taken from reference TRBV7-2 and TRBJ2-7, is GAGVSQSPSNKVTEKGKDVELRCDPISGHTALYWYRQSLGQGLEFLIYFQGNSAPDKSGLPSDRFSAERTGGSVSTLTIQRTQQEDSAVYLCASSPPSYPRGGRNSYEQYFGPGTRLTVT.

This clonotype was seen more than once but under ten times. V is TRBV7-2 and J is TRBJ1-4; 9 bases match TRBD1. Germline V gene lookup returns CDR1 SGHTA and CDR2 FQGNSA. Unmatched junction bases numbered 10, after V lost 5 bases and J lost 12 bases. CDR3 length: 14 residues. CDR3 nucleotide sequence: TGTGCCAGCAGCAACAACAGGGGGCGCGGGCAACTGTTTTTT. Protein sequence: CASSNNRGRGQLFF.

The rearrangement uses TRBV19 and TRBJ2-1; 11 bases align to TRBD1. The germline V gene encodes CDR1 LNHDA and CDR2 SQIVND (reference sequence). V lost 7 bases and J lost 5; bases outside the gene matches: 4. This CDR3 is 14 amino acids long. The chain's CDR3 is CASNRDRGNNEQFF. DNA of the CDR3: TGTGCCAGTAACAGGGACAGGGGGAACAATGAGCAGTTCTTC.

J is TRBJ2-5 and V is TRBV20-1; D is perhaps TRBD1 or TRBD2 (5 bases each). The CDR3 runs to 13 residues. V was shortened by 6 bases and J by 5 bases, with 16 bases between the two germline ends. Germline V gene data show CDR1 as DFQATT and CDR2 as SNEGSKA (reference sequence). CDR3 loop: CSARTGTGETQYF. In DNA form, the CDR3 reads TGCAGTGCCCGGACCGGGACCGGGGAGACCCAGTACTTC.

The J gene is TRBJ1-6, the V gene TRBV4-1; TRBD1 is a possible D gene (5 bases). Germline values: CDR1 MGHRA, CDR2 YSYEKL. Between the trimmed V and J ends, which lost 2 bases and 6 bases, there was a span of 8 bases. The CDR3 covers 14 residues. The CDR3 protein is CASSQLRVNSPLHF. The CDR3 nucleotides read TGCGCCAGCAGCCAACTCAGGGTTAATTCACCCCTCCACTTT.

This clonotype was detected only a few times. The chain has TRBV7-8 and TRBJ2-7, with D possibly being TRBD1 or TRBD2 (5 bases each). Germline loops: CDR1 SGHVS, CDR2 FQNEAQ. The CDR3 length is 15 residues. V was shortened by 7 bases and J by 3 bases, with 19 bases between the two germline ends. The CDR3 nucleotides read TGTGCCAGCACCCGAGGGGTCACCGCGAACTACGAGCAGTACTTC. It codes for CASTRGVTANYEQYF.